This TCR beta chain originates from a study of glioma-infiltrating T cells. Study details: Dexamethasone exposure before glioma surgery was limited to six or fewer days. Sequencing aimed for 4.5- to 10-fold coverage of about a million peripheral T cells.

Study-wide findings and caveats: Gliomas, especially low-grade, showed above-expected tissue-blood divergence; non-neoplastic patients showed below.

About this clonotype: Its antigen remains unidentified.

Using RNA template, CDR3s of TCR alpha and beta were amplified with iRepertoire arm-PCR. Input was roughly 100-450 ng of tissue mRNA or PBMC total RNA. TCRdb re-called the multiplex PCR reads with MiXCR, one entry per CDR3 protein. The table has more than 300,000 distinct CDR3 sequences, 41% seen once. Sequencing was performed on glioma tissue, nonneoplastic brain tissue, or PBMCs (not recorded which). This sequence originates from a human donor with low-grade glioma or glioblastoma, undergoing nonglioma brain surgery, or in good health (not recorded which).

CDR3 coding DNA: TGTGCCAGCAGCTGGGGACTAGCGGGAGATGAGCAGTTCTTC. Its translation is CASSWGLAGDEQFF. The rearrangement joins TRBV6-2 or TRBV6-3 to TRBJ2-1; TRBD2 matches at 14 bases. This CDR3 region has 14 residues. Trimming cost V 6 bases and J 8 bases; bases outside gene matches: 3. CDR1 and CDR2 (germline): MNHEY, SVGEGT.